The rows below give T cell receptor beta chains drawn from one sample of a study of early T cells in non-severe SARS-CoV-2 infection. TCRdb re-called the 5' RACE reads with MiXCR, one entry per CDR3 protein. This sample has 60,000 to 75,000 distinct CDR3 sequences, with approximately 10% found just once. The specimen was whole blood, collected at baseline. The receptors come from an adult who was a healthcare worker with PCR-confirmed SARS-CoV-2 infection or an uninfected control (not recorded which). Both conserved end residues are part of each CDR3. A D gene is named only where the DNA matches it firmly. Expanded clones get a size class; other rows say once, few or many, or leave the size out.

many	13	-	TRBV11-2	TRBJ2-2	TGTGCCAGCAGCTTAGTTCGCAGCGGGGAGCTGTTTTTT	CASSLVRSGELFF
medium-sized	17	TRBD1	TRBV4-1	TRBJ1-2	TGCGCCAGCAGCCAAGAGACAGGGGGGAGAGGGACCTATGGCTACACCTTC	CASSQETGGRGTYGYTF
many	14	-	TRBV2	TRBJ2-5	TGTGCCAGCAGTGAGAGGGGCCCACTTTCGACCCAGTACTTC	CASSERGPLSTQYF
-	13	TRBD1	TRBV7-3	TRBJ2-4	TGTGCCAGCAGCCTCCGACAGGGGAACATTCAGTACTTC	CASSLRQGNIQYF
-	11	-	TRBV29-1	TRBJ1-2	TGCAGCGTTCGGCAGACCTATGGCTACACCTTC	CSVRQTYGYTF
-	14	-	TRBV27	TRBJ1-4	TGTGCCAGCAGACGTGGGGGATTCTCTGAAAAACTGTTTTTT	CASRRGGFSEKLFF
-	13	-	TRBV7-2	TRBJ2-7	TGTGCCAGCAGCTTAAGGAAAGGAGACGAGCAGTACTTC	CASSLRKGDEQYF
many	15	-	TRBV5-1	TRBJ2-5	TGCGCCAGCAGCTTGGGGGAGGCACCACAAGAGACCCAGTACTTC	CASSLGEAPQETQYF
many	16	TRBD1	TRBV11-2	TRBJ2-7	TGTGCCAGCAGCCGCAGTGGACAGGGTCAGGCCTACGAGCAGTACTTC	CASSRSGQGQAYEQYF
-	11	-	TRBV7-6	TRBJ2-1	TGTGCCAGCAGTACCGGGACCCTCCAGTTCTTC	CASSTGTLQFF
few	14	-	TRBV5-1	TRBJ2-1	TGCGCCAGCAGCTTGTGGGTCACCTACAATGAGCAGTTCTTC	CASSLWVTYNEQFF
-	11	-	TRBV5-4	TRBJ2-1	TGTGCCAGCAGCGACCTTCTTGAGCAGTTCTTC	CASSDLLEQFF
many	14	-	TRBV4-1	TRBJ1-5	TGCGCCAGCAGCCCCGATGGGGCAAATCAGCCCCAGCATTTT	CASSPDGANQPQHF
-	15	TRBD1	TRBV19	TRBJ1-6	TGTGCCAGCCCCCCGGGACAGGGGTATAATTCACCCCTCCACTTT	CASPPGQGYNSPLHF
many	14	-	TRBV5-1	TRBJ2-5	TGCGCCAGCAGCTTGGTTCCGGATTCGGAGACCCAGTACTTC	CASSLVPDSETQYF
-	12	-	TRBV28	TRBJ2-3	TGTGCCAGCAGTTTTTTGGAAGATACGCAGTATTTT	CASSFLEDTQYF